Shown below are 2 T cell receptor beta chains from a single sample sequenced in a study of OX40 agonist ivuxolimab in advanced cancers. Method: immunoSEQ multiplex PCR; TCRdb's copy keeps in-frame clones and lacks some. This table holds 50,000 to 70,000 clones, 70% to 90% found once. This specimen was CD4+ or CD8+ T cells sorted from blood, taken in a trial of the OX40 agonist ivuxolimab. The receptors shown here come from an adult with an advanced solid tumor such as melanoma, head and neck, liver or kidney cancer.

The chain couples TRBV18 to TRBJ2-3; TRBD2 matches at 8 bases. Germline CDR1 reads KGHSH; CDR2 reads LQKENI. Trimming cost V 0 bases and J 2 bases; bases outside gene matches: 4. The CDR3 length is 16 residues. CDR3 amino acids: CASSPPAGGFTDTQYF. The CDR3 DNA reads as TGTGCCAGCTCACCACCGGCGGGAGGCTTCACAGATACGCAGTATTTT.

The CDR3 sequence is CASSMVRTRLARTDTQYF. The CDR3 DNA follows: TGTGCCAGTAGTATGGTCAGGACTAGACTAGCCCGCACAGATACGCAGTATTTT. J is TRBJ2-3 and V is TRBV19; 7 nucleotides agree with TRBD2. The germline V gene has CDR1 LNHDA and CDR2 SQIVND (reference sequence). The CDR3 is made up of 18 amino acids. Trimming took 3 bases from V and 1 from J; bases not matched to a gene: 13.